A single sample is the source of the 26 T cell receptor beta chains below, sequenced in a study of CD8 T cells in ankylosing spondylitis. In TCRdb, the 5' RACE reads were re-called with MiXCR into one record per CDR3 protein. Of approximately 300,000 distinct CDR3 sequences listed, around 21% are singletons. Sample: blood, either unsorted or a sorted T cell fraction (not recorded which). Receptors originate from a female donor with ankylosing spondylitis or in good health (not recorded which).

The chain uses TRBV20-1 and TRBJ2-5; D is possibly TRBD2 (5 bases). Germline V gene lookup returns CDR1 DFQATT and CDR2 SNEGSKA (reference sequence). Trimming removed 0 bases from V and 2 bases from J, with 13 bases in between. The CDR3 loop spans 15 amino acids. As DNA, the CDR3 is TGCAGTGCTAGAGAGAGCGGCGGTGCGCAAGAGACCCAGTACTTC. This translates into CSARESGGAQETQYF.

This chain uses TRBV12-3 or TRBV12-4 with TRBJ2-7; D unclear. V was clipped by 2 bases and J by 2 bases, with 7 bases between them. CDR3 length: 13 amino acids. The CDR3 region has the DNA TGTGCCAGCAGTTTACGCTCGACCTACGAGCAGTACTTC. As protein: CASSLRSTYEQYF.

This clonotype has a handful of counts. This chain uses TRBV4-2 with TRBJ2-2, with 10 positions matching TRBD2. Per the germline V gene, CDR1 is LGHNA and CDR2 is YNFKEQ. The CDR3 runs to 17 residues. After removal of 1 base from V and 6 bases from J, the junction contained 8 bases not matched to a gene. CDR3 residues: CASSQGLAGASSGELFF. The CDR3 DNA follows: TGTGCCAGCAGCCAAGGTCTAGCGGGAGCAAGTTCCGGGGAGCTGTTTTTT.

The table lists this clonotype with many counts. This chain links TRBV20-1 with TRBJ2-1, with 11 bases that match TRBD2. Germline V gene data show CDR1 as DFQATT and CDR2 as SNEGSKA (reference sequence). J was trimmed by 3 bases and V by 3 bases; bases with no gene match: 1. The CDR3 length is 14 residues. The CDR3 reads CSARGTSGYNEQFF. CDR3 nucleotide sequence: TGCAGTGCTAGGGGGACTAGCGGCTACAATGAGCAGTTCTTC.

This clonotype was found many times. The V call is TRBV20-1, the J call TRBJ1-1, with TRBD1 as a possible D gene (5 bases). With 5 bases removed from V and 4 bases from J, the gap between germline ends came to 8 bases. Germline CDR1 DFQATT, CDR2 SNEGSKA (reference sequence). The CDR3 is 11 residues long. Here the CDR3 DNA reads TGCAGTGCTGATGACAGCACTGAAGCTTTCTTT. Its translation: CSADDSTEAFF.

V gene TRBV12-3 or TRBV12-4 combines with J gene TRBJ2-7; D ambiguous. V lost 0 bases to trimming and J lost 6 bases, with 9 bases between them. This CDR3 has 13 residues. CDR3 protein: CASSLATNSEQYF. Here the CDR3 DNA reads TGTGCCAGCAGTTTAGCGACCAACAGCGAGCAGTACTTC.

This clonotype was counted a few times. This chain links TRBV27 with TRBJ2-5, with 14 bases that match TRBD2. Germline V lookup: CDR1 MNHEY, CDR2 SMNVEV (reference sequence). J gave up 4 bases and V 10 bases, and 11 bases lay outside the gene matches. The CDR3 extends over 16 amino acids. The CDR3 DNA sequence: TGTGCCACAAAGGGACTAGCGGGAGTGGGGGCAGAGACCCAGTACTTC. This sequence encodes CATKGLAGVGAETQYF.

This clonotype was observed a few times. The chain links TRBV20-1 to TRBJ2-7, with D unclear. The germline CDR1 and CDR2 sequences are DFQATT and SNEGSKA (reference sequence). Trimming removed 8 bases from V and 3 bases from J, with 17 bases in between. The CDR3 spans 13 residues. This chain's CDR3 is CSTWDMGSYEQYF. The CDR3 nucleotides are TGCAGTACCTGGGATATGGGAAGCTACGAGCAGTACTTC.

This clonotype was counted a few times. CDR3 DNA sequence: TGTGCCAGCAGTTACAAGGGGTTCTCTGGAAACACCATATATTTT. This codes for CASSYKGFSGNTIYF. The V call is TRBV6-5, the J call TRBJ1-3; possibly TRBD1 for D (5 bases). The germline V gene encodes CDR1 MNHEY and CDR2 SVGAGI. The CDR3 extends over 15 amino acids. Trimming took off 2 bases at V and 0 bases at J, with 8 bases between the two ends.

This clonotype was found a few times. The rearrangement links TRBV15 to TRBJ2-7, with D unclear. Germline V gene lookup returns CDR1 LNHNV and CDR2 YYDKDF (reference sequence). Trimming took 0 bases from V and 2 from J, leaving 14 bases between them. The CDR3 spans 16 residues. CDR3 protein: CATSRDRPGLTYEQYF. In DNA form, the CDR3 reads TGTGCCACCAGCAGAGATCGTCCGGGTTTAACCTACGAGCAGTACTTC.

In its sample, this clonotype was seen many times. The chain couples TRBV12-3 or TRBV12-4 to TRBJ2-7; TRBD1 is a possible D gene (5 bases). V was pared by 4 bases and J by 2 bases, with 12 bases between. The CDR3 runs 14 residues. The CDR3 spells CASSSTGVPYEQYF. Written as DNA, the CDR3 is TGTGCCAGCAGTTCCACAGGAGTCCCCTACGAGCAGTACTTC.

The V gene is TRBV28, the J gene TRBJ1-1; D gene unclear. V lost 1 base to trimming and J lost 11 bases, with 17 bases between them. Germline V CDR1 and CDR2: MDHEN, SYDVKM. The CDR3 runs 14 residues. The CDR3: CASSLLGDIQLAFF. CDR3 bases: TGTGCCAGCAGTTTATTGGGAGATATCCAATTGGCTTTCTTT.

CDR3 region: CASSSLAGGAGEQFF. The CDR3 nucleotides are TGTGCCAGCAGCTCCTTAGCGGGAGGGGCCGGGGAGCAGTTCTTC. The J gene is TRBJ2-1, the V gene TRBV7-2; 11 bases are a match to TRBD2. J lost 10 bases, V lost 4 bases, and 9 bases had no gene match. The germline V gene encodes CDR1 SGHTA and CDR2 FQGNSA. This CDR3 spans 15 amino acids.

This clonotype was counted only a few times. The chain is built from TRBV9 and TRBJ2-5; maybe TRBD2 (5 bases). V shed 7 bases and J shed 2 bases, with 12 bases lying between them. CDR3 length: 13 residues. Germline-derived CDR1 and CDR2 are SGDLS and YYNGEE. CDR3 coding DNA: TGTGCCAGCCAAAGAGGGTGGCAAGAGACCCAGTACTTC. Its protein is CASQRGWQETQYF.

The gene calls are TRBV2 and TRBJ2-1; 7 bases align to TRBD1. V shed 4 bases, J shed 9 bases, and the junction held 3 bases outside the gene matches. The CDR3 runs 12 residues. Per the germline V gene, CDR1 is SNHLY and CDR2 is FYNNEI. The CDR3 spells CASSAYRGEQFF. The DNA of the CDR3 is TGTGCCAGCAGTGCATACAGGGGTGAGCAGTTCTTC.

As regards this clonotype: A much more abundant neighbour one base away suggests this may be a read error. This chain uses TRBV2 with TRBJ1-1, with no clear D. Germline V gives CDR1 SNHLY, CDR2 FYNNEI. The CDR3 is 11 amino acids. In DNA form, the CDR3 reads TGTGACAGCAATTATAAGACTGAAGCTTTCTTT. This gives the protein CDSNYKTEAFF.

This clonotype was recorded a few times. The CDR3 sequence is CASSFSGRASNEQFF. DNA for the CDR3: TGTGCCAGCAGCTTTAGCGGGAGGGCGAGCAATGAGCAGTTCTTC. The chain carries TRBV5-5 and TRBJ2-1; 11 positions match TRBD2. The CDR3 is 15 amino acids. The germline gives CDR1 SGHKS, CDR2 YYEKEE (reference sequence). The ends lost 2 bases at V and 6 bases at J; junction bases unmatched: 4.

CDR3 residues: CAITPSGRSDTQYF. As DNA, the CDR3 is TGTGCCATCACTCCGAGCGGGAGGTCAGATACGCAGTATTTT. The chain is built from TRBV10-3 and TRBJ2-3; 9 bases map to TRBD2. Germline V CDR1 and CDR2: ENHRY, SYGVKD. The CDR3 runs to 14 residues. V lost 7 bases to trimming and J lost 4 bases; unmatched junction nucleotides: 6.

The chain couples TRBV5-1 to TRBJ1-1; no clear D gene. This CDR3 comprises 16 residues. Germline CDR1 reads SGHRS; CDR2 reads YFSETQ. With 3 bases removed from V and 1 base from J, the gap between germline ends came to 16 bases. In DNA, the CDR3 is TGCGCCAGCAGCTGGAAGACGTTCGAGGGGAACACTGAAGCTTTCTTT. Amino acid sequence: CASSWKTFEGNTEAFF.

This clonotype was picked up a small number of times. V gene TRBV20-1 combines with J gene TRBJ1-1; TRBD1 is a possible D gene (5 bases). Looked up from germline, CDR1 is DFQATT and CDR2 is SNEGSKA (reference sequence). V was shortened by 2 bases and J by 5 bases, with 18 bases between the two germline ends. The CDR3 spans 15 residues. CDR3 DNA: TGCAGTGCTAGACCCCCGGCCGGGGCAGGGACTGAAGCTTTCTTT. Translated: CSARPPAGAGTEAFF.

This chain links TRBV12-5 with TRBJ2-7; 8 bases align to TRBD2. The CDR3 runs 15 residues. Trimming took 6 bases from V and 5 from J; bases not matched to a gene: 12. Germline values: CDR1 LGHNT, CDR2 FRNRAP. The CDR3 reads CASGARAGDSDEQYF. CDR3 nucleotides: TGTGCTAGTGGGGCCCGAGCGGGAGATAGCGACGAGCAGTACTTC.

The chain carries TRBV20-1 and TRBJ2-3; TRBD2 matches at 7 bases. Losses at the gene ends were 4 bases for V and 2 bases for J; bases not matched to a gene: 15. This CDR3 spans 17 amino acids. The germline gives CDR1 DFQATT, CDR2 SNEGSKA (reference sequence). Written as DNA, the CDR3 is TGCAGTGCTAACCTCGGATGGGCGGGAGCCCCCACAGATACGCAGTATTTT. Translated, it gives CSANLGWAGAPTDTQYF.

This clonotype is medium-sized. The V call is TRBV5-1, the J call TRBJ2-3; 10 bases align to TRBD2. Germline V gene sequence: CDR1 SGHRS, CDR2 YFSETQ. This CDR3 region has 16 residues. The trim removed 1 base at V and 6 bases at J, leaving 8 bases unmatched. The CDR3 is CASSLSLASGSDTQYF. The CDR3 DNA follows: TGCGCCAGCAGCTTGAGTTTGGCTAGCGGGAGTGATACGCAGTATTTT.

The CDR3 region is CAIGQEEIYGYTF. CDR3 nucleotide sequence: TGTGCCATCGGTCAGGAGGAAATCTATGGCTACACCTTC. The genes are TRBV10-3 and TRBJ1-2; the D is unclear. The CDR3 spans 13 residues. Germline V lookup: CDR1 ENHRY, CDR2 SYGVKD. Trimming removed 8 bases from V and 4 bases from J, with 14 bases in between.

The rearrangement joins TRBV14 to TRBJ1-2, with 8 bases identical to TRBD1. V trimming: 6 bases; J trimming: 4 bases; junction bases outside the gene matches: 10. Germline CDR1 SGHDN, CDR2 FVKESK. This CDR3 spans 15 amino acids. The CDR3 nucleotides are TGTGCCAGCAGAAAGACAGGGGATAACACCTATGGCTACACCTTC. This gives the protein CASRKTGDNTYGYTF.

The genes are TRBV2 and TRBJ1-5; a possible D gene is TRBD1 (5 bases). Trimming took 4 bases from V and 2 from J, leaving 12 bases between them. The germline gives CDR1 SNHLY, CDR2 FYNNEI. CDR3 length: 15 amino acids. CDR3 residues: CASSGGPGRNQPQHF. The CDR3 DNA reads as TGTGCCAGCAGTGGAGGTCCGGGGCGCAATCAGCCCCAGCATTTT.